These 30 T cell receptor beta chains were sequenced from one sample in a study of a mutant IDH1 vaccine in newly diagnosed glioma. The time point denotes: week 5, during vaccination. The content of each vaccine dose was 300 ug of mutant IDH1 20-mer peptide, and topical imiquimod accompanied it. Which antigens these TCRs recognize remains unknown. The method was immunoSEQ multiplex PCR; TCRdb's version includes in-frame clones alone and lacks a portion of them. The sample shows 60,000 or so clones, about 80% of them seen only once. The sample in question was PBMCs, obtained from a glioma patient whose treatment included an IDH1 peptide vaccine. The receptors stem from a woman younger than 35 with glioma. Some clones in this sample may be carry-over from other donors' samples.

The J gene is TRBJ1-1, the V gene TRBV4-1; 11 bases map to TRBD1. CDR1 and CDR2 from the germline V gene are MGHRA and YSYEKL. This CDR3 is built from 15 residues. V lost 5 bases to trimming and J lost 1 base; unmatched junction nucleotides: 3. CDR3 in amino acids: CASSGQGARNTEAFF. The CDR3 DNA sequence: TGCGCCAGCAGCGGACAGGGGGCACGGAACACTGAAGCTTTCTTT.

The chain combines TRBV5-4 with TRBJ2-7; 10 bases map to TRBD1. Germline V gene sequence: CDR1 SGHNT, CDR2 YYREEE (reference sequence). The CDR3 spans 15 residues. J gave up 3 bases and V 3 bases, and 6 bases lay outside the gene matches. CDR3 in amino acids: CASSWGTGELYEQYF. Here the CDR3 DNA reads TGTGCCAGCAGCTGGGGGACAGGGGAGCTCTACGAGCAGTACTTC.

The chain recombines TRBV6-5 with TRBJ1-1; D is undetermined. The CDR3 sequence is 15 residues long. CDR1 is MNHEY and CDR2 is SVGAGI in the germline V gene. V was shortened by 0 bases and J by 3 bases, with 11 bases between the two germline ends. As DNA, the CDR3 is TGTGCCAGCAGTTACTCGACGGACGGCTACACTGAAGCTTTCTTT. Translated: CASSYSTDGYTEAFF.

The chain employs TRBV5-1 and TRBJ1-1; a possible D gene is TRBD1 (5 bases). CDR1 and CDR2 (germline): SGHRS, YFSETQ. V was shortened by 0 bases and J by 7 bases, with 10 bases between the two germline ends. The CDR3 consists of 13 residues. In DNA, the CDR3 is TGCGCCAGCAGCTTGGTAGGGGTCCATGAAGCTTTCTTT. Translation: CASSLVGVHEAFF. Using reference TRBV5-1 and TRBJ1-1 for the parts outside the CDR3, the full variable domain is KAGVTQTPRYLIKTRGQQVTLSCSPISGHRSVSWYQQTPGQGLQFLFEYFSETQRNKGNFPGRFSGRQFSNSRSEMNVSTLELGDSALYLCASSLVGVHEAFFGQGTRLTVV.

V and J are TRBV5-4 and TRBJ1-2; no clear D. This CDR3 has 14 amino acids. Trimming left V 0 bases short and J 6 bases short, with 12 bases between. Germline V gene data show CDR1 as SGHNT and CDR2 as YYREEE (reference sequence). CDR3 DNA: TGTGCCAGCAGCTTGGGGCGTCCGAACAATGGCTACACCTTC. It is translated as CASSLGRPNNGYTF.

The chain uses TRBV27 and TRBJ2-7; TRBD1 might be the D (6 bases). Germline V gene sequence: CDR1 MNHEY, CDR2 SMNVEV (reference sequence). Trimming shortened V by 3 bases and J by 2 bases, and 11 bases separated the two germline ends. The length of the CDR3 is 14 residues. CDR3 bases: TGTGCCAGCAGTTTTCTGGGGGCTACCTACGAGCAGTACTTC. As protein: CASSFLGATYEQYF.

This rearrangement joins TRBV15 to TRBJ2-2; D not resolved. The V gene lost 3 bases and the J gene lost 6 bases, with 2 bases spanning the gap. CDR3 length equals 11 residues. Germline CDR1 reads LNHNV; CDR2 reads YYDKDF (reference sequence). The CDR3 DNA is TGTGCCACCAGCAGCGCCGGGGAGCTGTTTTTT. Amino acid sequence: CATSSAGELFF.

The genes are TRBV28 and TRBJ1-5; TRBD1 might be the D (5 bases). Between the trimmed V and J ends, which lost 8 bases and 5 bases, there was a span of 19 bases. The CDR3 covers 15 residues. The germline V gene encodes CDR1 MDHEN and CDR2 SYDVKM. Here the CDR3 reads CASGTPGFSDQPQHF. CDR3 sequence (DNA): TGTGCCAGCGGAACCCCAGGGTTTTCCGATCAGCCCCAGCATTTT.

The chain recombines TRBV7-9 with TRBJ1-4; 9 bases agree with TRBD1. The CDR3 consists of 12 residues. Germline trimming cut 3 bases from V and 12 bases from J; bases unmatched to any gene: 2. The germline V gene has CDR1 SEHNR and CDR2 FQNEAQ (reference sequence). CDR3 bases: TGTGCCAGCAGCTTCACAGGGGGCCAACTGTTTTTT. This sequence encodes CASSFTGGQLFF. Based on the CDR3 plus reference TRBV7-9 and TRBJ1-4, the full variable domain is DTGVSQNPRHKITKRGQNVTFRCDPISEHNRLYWYRQTLGQGPEFLTYFQNEAQLEKSRLLSDRFSAERPKGSFSTLEIQRTEQGDSAMYLCASSFTGGQLFFGSGTQLSVL.

This clone was seen once. The chain combines TRBV10-3 with TRBJ1-3; TRBD1 might be the D (6 bases). V lost 0 bases and J 1 base, leaving 16 bases between the germline ends. The CDR3 length is 18 residues. Germline-derived CDR1 and CDR2 are ENHRY and SYGVKD. The CDR3 nucleotides are TGTGCCATCAGTGAGTCAGGACAGACTAGCCCGTCTGGAAACACCATATATTTT. Its protein product is CAISESGQTSPSGNTIYF.

V gene TRBV7-9 combines with J gene TRBJ2-6, with TRBD2 identical over 8 bases. The CDR3 is 17 residues long. V gave up 5 bases and J gave up 0 bases; unmatched junction bases: 6. Germline loops: CDR1 SEHNR, CDR2 FQNEAQ (reference sequence). The CDR3 nucleotides read TGTGCCAGCAGCCGAACGGGAGGGGGCTCTGGGGCCAACGTCCTGACTTTC. Protein: CASSRTGGGSGANVLTF.

The chain combines TRBV9 with TRBJ1-2, with TRBD1 matching over 8 bases. This CDR3 is 15 amino acids long. In germline, CDR1 is SGDLS, CDR2 YYNGEE. With V trimmed by 3 bases and J by 8 bases, 12 bases remained unmatched. The CDR3 bases are TGTGCCAGCAGCGCCTCCTCTGGACAGGGTGAGGGCTACACCTTC. Translated: CASSASSGQGEGYTF.

The chain has TRBV18 and TRBJ1-1; D gene ambiguous. Trimming stripped 4 bases from V and 1 base from J, with 34 bases between. CDR1 is KGHSH and CDR2 is LQKENI in the germline V gene. This CDR3 has 22 residues. The CDR3 region has the DNA TGTGCCAGCTCACGTTTCGCGGTGACACTAAGTTTCGGCAGTCTCGGGAACACTGAAGCTTTCTTT. It codes for CASSRFAVTLSFGSLGNTEAFF.

The chain couples TRBV5-6 to TRBJ1-6; D gene unclear. Trimming stripped 3 bases from V and 7 bases from J, with 8 bases between. This CDR3 has 13 amino acids. Germline-derived CDR1 and CDR2 are SGHDT and YYEEEE. CDR3 in amino acids: CASSWGSNSPLHF. The CDR3 bases are TGTGCCAGCAGCTGGGGTTCGAATTCACCCCTCCACTTT.

The chain combines TRBV18 with TRBJ2-7, with 7 positions matching TRBD1. The V gene's germline CDR1 is KGHSH and CDR2 LQKENI. This CDR3 is built from 13 residues. Trimming cost V 6 bases and J 5 bases; bases outside gene matches: 7. The CDR3 DNA is TGTGCCAGCTCCCTGGACAGGATCAACGAGCAGTACTTC. Amino acid sequence: CASSLDRINEQYF.

V is TRBV7-9 and J is TRBJ2-7; 9 positions match TRBD1. Trimming took 4 bases from V and 6 from J; bases not matched to a gene: 7. The germline gives CDR1 SEHNR, CDR2 FQNEAQ (reference sequence). This CDR3 region has 14 residues. For the CDR3, the DNA is TGTGCCAGCAGCTCCGGGACAGGGACCTCCGAGCAGTACTTC. Translation gives CASSSGTGTSEQYF. Using reference TRBV7-9 and TRBJ2-7 for the parts outside the CDR3, the full variable domain is DTGVSQNPRHKITKRGQNVTFRCDPISEHNRLYWYRQTLGQGPEFLTYFQNEAQLEKSRLLSDRFSAERPKGSFSTLEIQRTEQGDSAMYLCASSSGTGTSEQYFGPGTRLTVT.

The rearrangement links TRBV2 to TRBJ1-2; 7 nucleotides align to TRBD1. There are 15 residues in the CDR3. With 8 bases clipped from V and 4 bases from J, the junction kept 13 bases outside the gene matches. Germline assignment: CDR1 SNHLY and CDR2 FYNNEI. CDR3: CASGGGQGETYGYTF. CDR3 in DNA: TGTGCCAGCGGGGGGGGGCAGGGGGAGACCTATGGCTACACCTTC. Variable domain in full (rest from reference TRBV2 and TRBJ1-2): EPEVTQTPSHQVTQMGQEVILRCVPISNHLYFYWYRQILGQKVEFLVSFYNNEISEKSEIFDDQFSVERPDGSNFTLKIRSTKLEDSAMYFCASGGGQGETYGYTFGSGTRLTVV.

This clone is medium-sized in the sample. The same CDR3 also results from other DNA sequences found in this sample. The rearrangement links TRBV9 to TRBJ2-3; D call uncertain. V was cut by 0 bases and J by 0 bases, with 8 bases left in between. Germline CDR1 SGDLS, CDR2 YYNGEE. The CDR3 totals 15 residues. The CDR3 coding sequence is TGTGCCAGCAGCGTAGGTGTGGACAGCACAGATACGCAGTATTTT. This sequence encodes CASSVGVDSTDTQYF.

The rearrangement joins TRBV5-6 to TRBJ2-2; possibly TRBD1 for D (6 bases). The CDR3 is 17 amino acids. V lost 3 bases and J lost 7, with 22 bases in between. Germline-derived CDR1 and CDR2 are SGHDT and YYEEEE. CDR3 nucleotide sequence: TGTGCCAGCAGCTCAACAGGGTTGAGGACGGCTAACGGGGAGCTGTTTTTT. Encoded protein: CASSSTGLRTANGELFF.

The V and J genes are TRBV5-1 and TRBJ2-3; 8 bases line up with TRBD2. Germline V lookup: CDR1 SGHRS, CDR2 YFSETQ. V lost 7 bases to trimming and J lost 1 base; unmatched junction nucleotides: 5. The CDR3 is 14 amino acids. The CDR3 region has the DNA TGCGCCAGCGGGGTTAGCGGGGGCACAGATACGCAGTATTTT. Translation: CASGVSGGTDTQYF. Variable domain in full (rest from reference TRBV5-1 and TRBJ2-3): KAGVTQTPRYLIKTRGQQVTLSCSPISGHRSVSWYQQTPGQGLQFLFEYFSETQRNKGNFPGRFSGRQFSNSRSEMNVSTLELGDSALYLCASGVSGGTDTQYFGPGTRLTVL.

This clone was counted a single time. This sequence joins TRBV11-3 and TRBJ2-7, with D perhaps TRBD2 (5 bases). The CDR3 length is 14 residues. The V end was cut by 5 bases, the J end by 7 bases, with 18 bases between. Germline V gene lookup returns CDR1 SGHNT and CDR2 YENEEA. CDR3 sequence (DNA): TGTGCCAGCAGCCAAGGACTCGCTAGAAGGGAGCAGTACTTC. This codes for CASSQGLARREQYF.

V gene TRBV27 combines with J gene TRBJ1-2, with D perhaps TRBD1 (5 bases). V lost 3 bases and J 5 bases, leaving 10 bases between the germline ends. The CDR3 loop spans 13 amino acids. CDR1 is MNHEY, CDR2 SMNVEV, per germline (reference sequence). This CDR3 reads CASSFGGSYGYTF. The CDR3 region has the DNA TGTGCCAGCAGTTTCGGGGGGAGTTATGGCTACACCTTC.

This clone was recorded only once. The genes are TRBV6-5 and TRBJ2-7, with D perhaps TRBD2 (5 bases). The CDR3 loop spans 15 amino acids. V gave up 2 bases and J gave up 4 bases, with 15 bases separating them. The germline gives CDR1 MNHEY, CDR2 SVGAGI. CDR3 nucleotides: TGTGCCAGCAGTTACGGCCGGGGAGTGGGGTACGAGCAGTACTTC. Amino acids: CASSYGRGVGYEQYF.

The chain is built from TRBV5-4 and TRBJ2-1, with D possibly TRBD2 on 6 matching bases. Trimming took off 0 bases at V and 8 bases at J, with 9 bases between the two ends. The germline CDR1 and CDR2 sequences are SGHNT and YYREEE (reference sequence). This CDR3 has 13 amino acids. The CDR3 DNA follows: TGTGCCAGCAGCTTGGCGTCTAGCGATGAGCAGTTCTTC. Translation gives CASSLASSDEQFF.

V is TRBV5-5 and J is TRBJ1-4; D not certain. The V gene's germline CDR1 is SGHKS and CDR2 YYEKEE (reference sequence). This CDR3 has 13 residues. V dropped 0 bases and J dropped 7 bases, with 7 bases sitting between them. CDR3 protein: CASSLVPGEKLFF. In nucleotides, the CDR3 is TGTGCCAGCAGCTTGGTACCTGGTGAAAAACTGTTTTTT.

This chain uses TRBV19 with TRBJ2-1; 7 bases match TRBD1. After removal of 4 bases from V and 7 bases from J, the junction contained 10 bases not matched to a gene. This CDR3 region has 15 residues. CDR1 is LNHDA, CDR2 SQIVND, per germline (reference sequence). As DNA, the CDR3 is TGTGCCAGTAGTACCCGACAGGGTAGAAGGAATGAGCAGTTCTTC. This sequence encodes CASSTRQGRRNEQFF. Combining the CDR3 with reference TRBV19 and TRBJ2-1 gives the whole variable domain DGGITQSPKYLFRKEGQNVTLSCEQNLNHDAMYWYRQDPGQGLRLIYYSQIVNDFQKGDIAEGYSVSREKKESFPLTVTSAQKNPTAFYLCASSTRQGRRNEQFFGPGTRLTVL.

The chain carries TRBV10-3 and TRBJ1-1, with TRBD1 identical over 8 bases. V was pared by 10 bases and J by 0 bases, with 7 bases of the junction left unmatched. CDR3 length: 14 amino acids. Germline V CDR1 and CDR2: ENHRY, SYGVKD. The CDR3 nucleotides read TGTGCCACCACCACGACAGGGGTGAACACTGAAGCTTTCTTT. Translated: CATTTTGVNTEAFF.

This chain links TRBV4-2 with TRBJ2-7; TRBD1 aligns across 9 bases. CDR1 and CDR2 (germline): LGHNA, YNFKEQ. The length of the CDR3 is 16 residues. Unmatched junction bases numbered 6, after V lost 1 base and J lost 2 bases. CDR3 region: CASSQADRGSTYEQYF. The CDR3, as DNA: TGTGCCAGCAGCCAAGCGGACAGGGGATCTACCTACGAGCAGTACTTC.

The chain recombines TRBV29-1 with TRBJ2-6; D remains ambiguous. The CDR3 length is 12 residues. Looked up from germline, CDR1 is SQVTM and CDR2 is ANQGSEA. V lost 4 bases and J 4 bases, leaving 5 bases between the germline ends. The CDR3 DNA sequence: TGCAGCGTTGCCCAAGGGGCCAACGTCCTGACTTTC. It specifies CSVAQGANVLTF.

The chain combines TRBV13 with TRBJ1-2; 8 bases agree with TRBD1. This CDR3 has 17 residues. The V gene end was trimmed by 5 bases and the J gene end by 4 bases; junction bases not matched to a gene: 15. The germline CDR1 and CDR2 sequences are PRHDT and FYEKMQ (reference sequence). The CDR3 DNA sequence: TGTGCCAGCAGCATGTGGGAAGGGACAGGTGTCGTCTATGGCTACACCTTC. This sequence encodes CASSMWEGTGVVYGYTF.